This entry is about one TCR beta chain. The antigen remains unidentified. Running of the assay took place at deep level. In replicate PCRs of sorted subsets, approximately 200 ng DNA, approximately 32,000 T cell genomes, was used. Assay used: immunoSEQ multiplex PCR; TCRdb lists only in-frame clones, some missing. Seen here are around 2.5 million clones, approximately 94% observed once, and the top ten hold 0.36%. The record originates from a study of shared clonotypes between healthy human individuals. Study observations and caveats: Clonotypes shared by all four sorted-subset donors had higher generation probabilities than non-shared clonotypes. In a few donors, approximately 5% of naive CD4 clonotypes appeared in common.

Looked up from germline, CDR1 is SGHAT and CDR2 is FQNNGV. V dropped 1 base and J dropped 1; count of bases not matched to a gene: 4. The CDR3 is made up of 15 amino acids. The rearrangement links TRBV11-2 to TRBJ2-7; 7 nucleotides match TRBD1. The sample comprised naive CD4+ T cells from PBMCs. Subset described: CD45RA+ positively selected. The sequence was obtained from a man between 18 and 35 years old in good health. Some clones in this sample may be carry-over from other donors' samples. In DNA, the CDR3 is TGTGCCAGCAGCTTAGCCGGCAGGGGGTCCTACGAGCAGTACTTC. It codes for CASSLAGRGSYEQYF.